These T cell receptor beta chains were read from a single sample in a study of cytomegalovirus exposure and HLA in healthy donors. Some clones are missing from TCRdb's copy, which holds only in-frame ones; the method was immunoSEQ multiplex PCR. The sample lists fewer than 65,000 clones; roughly 80% were seen once. The sample taken for sequencing was PBMCs. Every receptor here comes from a man in his thirties or forties in good health and CMV-seronegative. CDR3s include the opening cysteine and the closing phenylalanine or tryptophan. The D gene is left open where the match is weak. Clone size, where shown, is once, few, many, or a class for clones that have expanded.

clone_size j_call d_call v_call cdr3_nt cdr3_aa
- TRBJ1-6 TRBD1 TRBV5-1 TGCGCCAACAGCTTGGCCGGGACAGGGAGGTCACCCCTCCACTTT CANSLAGTGRSPLHF
- TRBJ1-1 - TRBV7-2 TGTGCCAGCAGACGCGACAGGAACACTGAAGCTTTCTTT CASRRDRNTEAFF
- TRBJ1-5 TRBD1 TRBV6-1 TGTGCCAGCACGGGACAGGGTTATAGCAATCAGCCCCAGCATTTT CASTGQGYSNQPQHF
- TRBJ2-7 TRBD2 TRBV4-2 TGTGCCAGCAGCCGCTTAGCGGGGGGGCTCCCCTACGAGCAGTACTTC CASSRLAGGLPYEQYF
- TRBJ2-1 - TRBV5-1 TGCGCCAGCAGCCCCTACCCCCAGAAGGGGCGGAACAATGAGCAGTTCTTC CASSPYPQKGRNNEQFF
- TRBJ1-3 - TRBV7-2 TGTGCCAGCAGCCGAGAGGGCAGCTCTGGAAACACCATATATTTT CASSREGSSGNTIYF
- TRBJ1-5 - TRBV6-4 TGTGCCAGCAGTGACTCCTCACAGATCAATCAGCCCCAGCATTTT CASSDSSQINQPQHF
- TRBJ2-7 TRBD1 TRBV28 TGTGCCAGCACTCCGGGACAGGGACACGAGCAGTACTTC CASTPGQGHEQYF
- TRBJ2-2 - TRBV5-1 TGCGCCAGCAGCGGGACTAGGACAGGAACGAACACCGGGGAGCTGTTTTTT CASSGTRTGTNTGELFF
few TRBJ2-7 TRBD2 TRBV6-6 TGTGCCAGCAGTTACCCCGGGGGGGAGCAGTACTTC CASSYPGGEQYF
- TRBJ1-4 TRBD1 TRBV28 TGTGCCAGCAGTTCGACAGGGGAGGGTGAAAAACTGTTTTTT CASSSTGEGEKLFF
- TRBJ2-7 - TRBV2 TGTGCCAGCAGCGCCGACTTGTACGAGCAGTACTTC CASSADLYEQYF
- TRBJ2-3 - TRBV5-1 TGCGCCAGCAGCTTGGTCGGAGTCACAGATACGCAGTATTTT CASSLVGVTDTQYF
- TRBJ2-5 - TRBV5-4 TGTGCCAGCAGCTTGGCGCAGGGAACGTTAGAGACCCAGTACTTC CASSLAQGTLETQYF
- TRBJ2-7 - TRBV7-9 TGTGCCAGCAGCTTAAGCACAGATCAGTACGAGCAGTACTTC CASSLSTDQYEQYF
- TRBJ2-3 TRBD2 TRBV27 TGTGCCAGCAGTTTATGGAAGGGAGGGGGCACAGATACGCAGTATTTT CASSLWKGGGTDTQYF
- TRBJ1-6 - TRBV28 TGTGCCACCTTCGCGGGCTCCTATAATTCACCCCTCCACTTT CATFAGSYNSPLHF
- TRBJ1-5 TRBD1 TRBV7-2 TGTGCCAGCAGCTTACAAGGGGGCTATCAGCCCCAGCATTTT CASSLQGGYQPQHF
- TRBJ2-1 TRBD2 TRBV6-4 TGTGCCAGCAGTGAACGTCTAGCGGGGGGCGGCCATGAGCAGTTCTTC CASSERLAGGGHEQFF
- TRBJ2-3 - TRBV4-3 TGCGCCAGCAGCCAAGTTCTGACAGATACGCAGTATTTT CASSQVLTDTQYF
- TRBJ1-1 TRBD1 TRBV6-5 TGTGCCACTAGGACAGGACGATTTGCTTTCTTT CATRTGRFAFF
- TRBJ1-2 - TRBV6-1 TGTGCCAGCAGTGCACAGGCCCCAATTCGAGCTAACTATGGCTACACCTTC CASSAQAPIRANYGYTF
- TRBJ2-5 TRBD1 TRBV29-1 TGCAGCGTTTCCACAGGGGAAGAGACCCAGTACTTC CSVSTGEETQYF
- TRBJ2-6 - TRBV5-1 TGCGCCAGCAGCCCGTGGACAGCGACCTCTGGGGCCAACGTCCTGACTTTC CASSPWTATSGANVLTF
- TRBJ1-6 - TRBV6-5 TGTGCCAGCAGTTACTCGTCGACTCGGGGAAATTCACCCCTCCACTTT CASSYSSTRGNSPLHF
- TRBJ2-3 TRBD1 TRBV27 TGTGCCACCCGATTACAGGGGGGAACCACAGATACGCAGTATTTT CATRLQGGTTDTQYF
- TRBJ1-3 - TRBV6-6 TGTGCCCACGGAGCCCGACCCTCTGGAAACACCATATATTTT CAHGARPSGNTIYF
- TRBJ2-5 TRBD1 TRBV27 TGTGCCAGCAGGATAACCGGGACAGGGCGAGAGGAGACCCAGTACTTC CASRITGTGREETQYF
- TRBJ1-5 - TRBV19 TGTGCCAGTAGTATTCAGGACGGGATTGAACGGCATCAGCCCCAGCATTTT CASSIQDGIERHQPQHF
- TRBJ2-7 TRBD1 TRBV19 TGTGCCAGTAAACCGGGACAGGGGTCCTCCTACGAGCAGTACTTC CASKPGQGSSYEQYF
- TRBJ1-2 - TRBV2 TGTGCCAGCAGTGGGTTTACTGTTAACTATGGCTACACCTTC CASSGFTVNYGYTF
- TRBJ1-1 - TRBV15 TGTGCCACCAGCAGAGATCGGGAGTTTTACACTGAAGCTTTCTTT CATSRDREFYTEAFF
- TRBJ2-3 TRBD1 TRBV4-1 TGCGCCAGCAGCCAAGTTGGTAGGGGGCGCGGAGATACGCAGTATTTT CASSQVGRGRGDTQYF
- TRBJ2-6 - TRBV30 TGTGCCTGGAGTGTACTGAGCTCTGGGGCCAACGTCCTGACTTTC CAWSVLSSGANVLTF
- TRBJ2-2 TRBD2 TRBV5-1 TGCGCCAGCAGCCCCCCGGGACTAGCGGGGGCCGGGGAGCTGTTTTTT CASSPPGLAGAGELFF
- TRBJ2-1 - TRBV6-1 TGTGCCAGCAGGAGGGACAATTCCTACAATGAGCAGTTCTTC CASRRDNSYNEQFF
- TRBJ2-1 - TRBV19 TGTGCCAGTAGTATAGAATCCGGGGTAGAGCAGTTCTTC CASSIESGVEQFF
- TRBJ2-3 - TRBV7-2 TGTGCCAGCAGCAGGACTTATAGCACAGATACGCAGTATTTT CASSRTYSTDTQYF
once TRBJ1-4 - TRBV25-1 TGTGCCAGCAGTGACTTCAAGGGAGCAAGTAATGAAAAACTGTTTTTT CASSDFKGASNEKLFF
few TRBJ2-7 - TRBV5-1 TGCGCCAGCAGCTGGGACTTGGGGGCCTACGAGCAGTACTTC CASSWDLGAYEQYF
- TRBJ1-6 - TRBV10-3 TGTGCCATCAGGGACGACAGAAACAATTCACCCCTCCACTTT CAIRDDRNNSPLHF
once TRBJ2-7 - TRBV6-6 TGTGCCAGCAGTTACAGGCAGGGAACCTACGAGCAGTACTTC CASSYRQGTYEQYF
- TRBJ1-1 - TRBV12-5 TGTGCTAGTGGTTTGGTAGGACAGCCGATAGAGGCTTTCTTT CASGLVGQPIEAFF
- TRBJ2-7 - TRBV6-5 TGTGCCAGCAGTGCACAGGGTCCCTACGAGCAGTACTTC CASSAQGPYEQYF
- TRBJ2-3 - TRBV7-3 TGTGCCAGCAGCCCCTTGGAGGGGCCAGATACGCAGTATTTT CASSPLEGPDTQYF
- TRBJ1-4 - TRBV6-1 TGTGCCAGCAGTCCTCAGACAGCAAATGAAAAACTGTTTTTT CASSPQTANEKLFF
- TRBJ1-5 - TRBV10-3 TGTGCCAGTCTTGAGCCCCAGCATTTT CASLEPQHF
- TRBJ2-3 TRBD2 TRBV7-9 TGTGCCAGCAGCAGTGAAGGGACTAGCGGGGTTGATACGCAGTATTTT CASSSEGTSGVDTQYF
- TRBJ2-5 TRBD2 TRBV5-1 TGCGCCAGCAGCCTGACTAGCGGTTATCTCCTAAATAGAGAGACCCAGTACTTC CASSLTSGYLLNRETQYF
- TRBJ1-2 - TRBV18 TGTGCCAGCTCACCGGGTATACTGGGGCTCGCTAACTATGGCTACACCTTC CASSPGILGLANYGYTF
- TRBJ2-2 - TRBV5-1 TGCGCCAGCAGCAGGGGACAGAACACCGGGGAGCTGTTTTTT CASSRGQNTGELFF
- TRBJ2-2 - TRBV5-6 TGTGCCAGCAGCGAAGGGGGGGGGCCTGTCACCGGGGAGCTGTTTTTT CASSEGGGPVTGELFF
- TRBJ2-7 TRBD1 TRBV13 TGTGCCAGCAGCGCCGGGACAGCGACCTACGAGCAGTACTTC CASSAGTATYEQYF
once TRBJ2-5 TRBD2 TRBV5-1 TGCGCCAGCAGCTTGGCCATTCGGGGGGAGGAGAGCCAGTACTTC CASSLAIRGEESQYF
- TRBJ1-3 - TRBV21-1 TGTGCCAGCAGCAAAGGAGCGCAATCGACGATTCATGGAAACACCATATATTTT CASSKGAQSTIHGNTIYF
- TRBJ1-4 - TRBV28 TGTGCCAGCAGTTACGGGACAAGGGAGGAAAAACTGTTTTTT CASSYGTREEKLFF
- TRBJ2-7 - TRBV6-1 TGTGCCAGCAGTGGATCCTTGACAGGTGTCTCCTACGAGCAGTACTTC CASSGSLTGVSYEQYF
- TRBJ2-7 TRBD2 TRBV25-1 TGTGCCAGCAGTGCCGGGACTAGCGGGTGGGCCGAGCAGTACTTC CASSAGTSGWAEQYF
- TRBJ2-7 TRBD2 TRBV5-4 TGTGCCAGCAGCCGAACTGGTTGGTTGGTCGGGACTAGCGAATCCTACGAGCAGTACTTC CASSRTGWLVGTSESYEQYF
few TRBJ2-7 - TRBV6-5 TGTGCCAGCAGTTACTCTCGGGGATACGAGCAGTACTTC CASSYSRGYEQYF